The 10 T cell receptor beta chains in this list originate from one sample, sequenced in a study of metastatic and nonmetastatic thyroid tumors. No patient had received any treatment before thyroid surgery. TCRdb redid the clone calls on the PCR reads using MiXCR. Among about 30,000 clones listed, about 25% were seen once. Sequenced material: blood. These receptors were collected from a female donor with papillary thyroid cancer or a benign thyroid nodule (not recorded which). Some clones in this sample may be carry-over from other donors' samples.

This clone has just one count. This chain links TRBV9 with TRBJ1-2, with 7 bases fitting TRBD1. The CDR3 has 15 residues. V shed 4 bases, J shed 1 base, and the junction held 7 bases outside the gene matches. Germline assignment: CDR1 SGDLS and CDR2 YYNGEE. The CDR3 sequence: CASSLAPGGNYGYTF. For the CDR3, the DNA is TGTGCCAGCAGCTTAGCTCCAGGGGGTAACTATGGCTACACCTTC.

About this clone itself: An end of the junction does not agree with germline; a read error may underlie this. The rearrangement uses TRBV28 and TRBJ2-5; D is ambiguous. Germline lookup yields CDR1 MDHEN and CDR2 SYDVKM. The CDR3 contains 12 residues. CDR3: CASSLLGVTQDF. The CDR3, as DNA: TGTGCCAGCAGTTTACTTGGGGTGACCCAGGACTTC.

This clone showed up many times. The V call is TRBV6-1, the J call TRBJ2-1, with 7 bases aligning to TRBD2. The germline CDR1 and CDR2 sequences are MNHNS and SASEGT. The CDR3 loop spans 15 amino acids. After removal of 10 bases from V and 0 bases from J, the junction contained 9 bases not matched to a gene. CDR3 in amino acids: CATLAGLSSYNEQFF. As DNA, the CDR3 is TGTGCCACATTAGCGGGCCTGAGCTCCTACAATGAGCAGTTCTTC.

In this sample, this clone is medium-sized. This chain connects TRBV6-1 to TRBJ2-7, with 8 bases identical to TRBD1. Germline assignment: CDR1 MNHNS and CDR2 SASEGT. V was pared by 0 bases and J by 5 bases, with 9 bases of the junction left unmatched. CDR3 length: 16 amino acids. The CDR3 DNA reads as TGTGCCAGCAGTGAAGCGGTAGGACAGGGAAGCGACGAGCAGTACTTC. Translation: CASSEAVGQGSDEQYF.

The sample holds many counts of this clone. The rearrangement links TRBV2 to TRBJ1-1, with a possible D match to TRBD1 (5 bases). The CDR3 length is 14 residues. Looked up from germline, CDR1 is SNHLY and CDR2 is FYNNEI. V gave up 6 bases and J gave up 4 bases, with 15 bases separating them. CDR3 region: CASRTETRGTEAFF. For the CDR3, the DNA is TGTGCCAGCAGGACAGAAACCCGGGGCACTGAAGCTTTCTTT.

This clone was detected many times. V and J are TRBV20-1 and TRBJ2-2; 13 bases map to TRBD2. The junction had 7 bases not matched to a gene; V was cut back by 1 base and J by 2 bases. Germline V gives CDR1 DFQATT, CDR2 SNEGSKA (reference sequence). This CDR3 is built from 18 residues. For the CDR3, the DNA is TGCAGTGCTAGAGCCAGGACTAGCGGGAGTTTTAACACCGGGGAGCTGTTTTTT. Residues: CSARARTSGSFNTGELFF.

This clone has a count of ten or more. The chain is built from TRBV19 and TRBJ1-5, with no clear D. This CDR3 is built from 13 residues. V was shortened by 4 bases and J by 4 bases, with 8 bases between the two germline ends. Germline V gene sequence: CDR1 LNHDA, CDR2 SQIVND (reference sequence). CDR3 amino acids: CASSRGPNQPQHF. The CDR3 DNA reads TGTGCCAGTAGTAGGGGTCCTAATCAGCCCCAGCATTTT.

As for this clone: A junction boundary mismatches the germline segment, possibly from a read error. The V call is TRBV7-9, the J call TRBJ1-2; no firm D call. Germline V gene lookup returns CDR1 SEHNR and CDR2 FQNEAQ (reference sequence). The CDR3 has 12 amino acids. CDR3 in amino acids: CASSTWEFCYTF. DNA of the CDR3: TGTGCCAGCAGCACCTGGGAGTTCTGCTATACCTTC.

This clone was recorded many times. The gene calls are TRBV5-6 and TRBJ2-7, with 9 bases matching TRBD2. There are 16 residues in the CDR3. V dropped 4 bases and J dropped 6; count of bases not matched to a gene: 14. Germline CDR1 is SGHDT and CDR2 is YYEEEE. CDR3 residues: CASSLGLAVTVVEQYF. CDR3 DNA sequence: TGTGCCAGCAGCCTGGGACTAGCCGTCACCGTCGTCGAGCAGTACTTC.

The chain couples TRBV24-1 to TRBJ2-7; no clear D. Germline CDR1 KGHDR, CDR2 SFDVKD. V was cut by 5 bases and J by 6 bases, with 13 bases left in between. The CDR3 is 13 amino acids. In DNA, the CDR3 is TGTGCCACCAGTGCCCCCCGCGTCAGCGAGCAGTACTTC. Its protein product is CATSAPRVSEQYF.